This T cell receptor beta chain was obtained from a study of T cell responses to AZD1222 COVID-19 vaccine. Whole-study findings and limits: Reports say nearly half of spike-specific TCRs go after unmutated variant regions.

Produced via immunoSEQ multiplex PCR; TCRdb's table is partial and in-frame only. The data contain about 48,000 clones, approximately 83% of them singletons. The CDR3 is 15 residues long. Germline V gene sequence: CDR1 MNHEY, CDR2 SMNVEV (reference sequence). J gave up 5 bases and V 6 bases, and 10 bases lay outside the gene matches. As for this clone: Its specificity is unknown.

The chain couples TRBV27 to TRBJ2-5; 9 bases agree with TRBD2. The clonotype was recovered from an adult who received the AZD1222 COVID-19 vaccine. This sample comprised peripheral blood, obtained 28 days after the second AZD1222 dose. This chain's CDR3 is CASRVSSGMSETQYF. The CDR3 coding sequence is TGTGCCAGCAGGGTATCTAGCGGGATGTCGGAGACCCAGTACTTC.